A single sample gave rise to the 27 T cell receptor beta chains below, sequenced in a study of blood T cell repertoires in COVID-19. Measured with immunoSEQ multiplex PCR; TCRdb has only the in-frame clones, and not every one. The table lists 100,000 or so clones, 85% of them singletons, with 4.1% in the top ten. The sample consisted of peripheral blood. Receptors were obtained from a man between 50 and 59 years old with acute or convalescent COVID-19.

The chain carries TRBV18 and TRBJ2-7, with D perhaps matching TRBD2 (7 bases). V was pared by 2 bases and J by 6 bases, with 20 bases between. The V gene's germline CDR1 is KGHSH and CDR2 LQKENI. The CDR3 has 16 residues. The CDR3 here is CASSPTMGAGGSEQYF. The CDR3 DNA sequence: TGTGCCAGCTCACCAACCATGGGGGCCGGGGGGAGCGAGCAGTACTTC.

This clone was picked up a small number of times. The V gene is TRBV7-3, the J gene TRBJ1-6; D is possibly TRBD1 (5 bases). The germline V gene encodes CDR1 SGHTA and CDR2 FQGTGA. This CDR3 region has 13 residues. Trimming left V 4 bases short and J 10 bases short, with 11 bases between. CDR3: CASSYGWGSPLHF. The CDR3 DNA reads TGTGCCAGCAGCTATGGTTGGGGCTCACCCCTCCACTTT.

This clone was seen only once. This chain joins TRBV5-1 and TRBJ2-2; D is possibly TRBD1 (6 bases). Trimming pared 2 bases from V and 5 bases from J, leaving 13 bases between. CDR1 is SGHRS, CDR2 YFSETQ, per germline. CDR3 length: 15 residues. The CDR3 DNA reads TGCGCCAGCAGCTTCGCACAGGGTAGGACCGGGGAGCTGTTTTTT. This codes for CASSFAQGRTGELFF.

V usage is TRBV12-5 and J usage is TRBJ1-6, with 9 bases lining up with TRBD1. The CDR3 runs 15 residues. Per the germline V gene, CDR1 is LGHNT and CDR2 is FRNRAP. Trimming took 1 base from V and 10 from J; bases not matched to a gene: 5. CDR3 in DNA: TGTGCTAGTGGTTTGGGGGACAGGGTATACTCACCCCTCCACTTT. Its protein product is CASGLGDRVYSPLHF.

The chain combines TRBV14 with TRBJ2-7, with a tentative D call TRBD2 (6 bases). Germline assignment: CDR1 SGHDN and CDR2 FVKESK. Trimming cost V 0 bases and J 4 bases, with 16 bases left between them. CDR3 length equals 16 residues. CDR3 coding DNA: TGTGCCAGCAGCCAAGATGGAGGGAATTTGCCTTACGAGCAGTACTTC. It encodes CASSQDGGNLPYEQYF.

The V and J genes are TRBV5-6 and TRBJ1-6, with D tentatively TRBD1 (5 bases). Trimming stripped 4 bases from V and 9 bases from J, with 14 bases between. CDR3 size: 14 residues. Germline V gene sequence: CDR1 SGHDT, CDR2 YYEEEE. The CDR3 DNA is TGTGCCAGCAGCCAGGGTCAGGGATCTTCACCCCTCCACTTT. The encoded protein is CASSQGQGSSPLHF. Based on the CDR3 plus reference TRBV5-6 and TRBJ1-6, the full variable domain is DAGVTQSPTHLIKTRGQQVTLRCSPKSGHDTVSWYQQALGQGPQFIFQYYEEEERQRGNFPDRFSGHQFPNYSSELNVNALLLGDSALYLCASSQGQGSSPLHFGNGTRLTVT.

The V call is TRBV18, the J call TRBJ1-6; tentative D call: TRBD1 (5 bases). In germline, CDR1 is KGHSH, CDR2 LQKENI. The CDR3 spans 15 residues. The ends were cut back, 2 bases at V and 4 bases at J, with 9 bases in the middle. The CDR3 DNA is TGTGCCAGCTCACCAGGGGCTCGATATAATTCACCCCTCCACTTT. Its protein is CASSPGARYNSPLHF.

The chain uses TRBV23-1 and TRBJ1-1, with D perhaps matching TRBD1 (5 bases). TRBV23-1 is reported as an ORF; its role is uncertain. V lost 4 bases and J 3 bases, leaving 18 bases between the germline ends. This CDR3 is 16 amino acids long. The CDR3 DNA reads TGCGCCAGCAGTCTGGGGACTCGGGGGTCAGACACTGAAGCTTTCTTT. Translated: CASSLGTRGSDTEAFF.

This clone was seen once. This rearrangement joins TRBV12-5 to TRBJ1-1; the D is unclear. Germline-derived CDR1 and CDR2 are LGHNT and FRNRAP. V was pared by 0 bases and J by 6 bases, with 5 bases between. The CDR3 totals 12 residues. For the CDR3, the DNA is TGTGCTAGTGGTTTGGTAGTAGCTGAAGCTTTCTTT. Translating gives CASGLVVAEAFF.

CDR3 nucleotide sequence: TGTGCCAGCAGCTCACAGGGTAGAAATTCACCCCTCCACTTT. Protein product: CASSSQGRNSPLHF. The rearrangement joins TRBV7-2 to TRBJ1-6; D possibly corresponds to TRBD1 (6 bases). Germline lookup yields CDR1 SGHTA and CDR2 FQGNSA. This CDR3 spans 14 amino acids. Trimming pared 4 bases from V and 7 bases from J, leaving 11 bases between.

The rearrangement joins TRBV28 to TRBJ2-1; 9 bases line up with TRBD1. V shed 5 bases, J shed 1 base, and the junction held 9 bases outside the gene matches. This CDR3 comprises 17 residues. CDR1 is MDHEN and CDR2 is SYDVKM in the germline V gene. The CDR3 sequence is CASSQTGTGNSYNEQFF. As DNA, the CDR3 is TGTGCCAGCAGTCAGACCGGGACAGGGAATTCCTACAATGAGCAGTTCTTC.

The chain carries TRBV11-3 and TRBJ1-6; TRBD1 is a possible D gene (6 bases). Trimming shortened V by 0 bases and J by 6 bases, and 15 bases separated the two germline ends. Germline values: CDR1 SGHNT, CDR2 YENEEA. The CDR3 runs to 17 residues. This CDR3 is CASSLDSLGTPNSPLHF. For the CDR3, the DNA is TGTGCCAGCAGCTTAGATTCACTCGGGACACCTAATTCACCCCTCCACTTT.

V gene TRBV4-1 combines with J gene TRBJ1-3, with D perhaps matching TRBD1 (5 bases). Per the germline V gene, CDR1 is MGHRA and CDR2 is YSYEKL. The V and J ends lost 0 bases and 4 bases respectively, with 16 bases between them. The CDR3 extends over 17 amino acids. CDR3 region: CASSQDPGGGGGNTIYF. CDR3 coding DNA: TGCGCCAGCAGCCAAGATCCGGGCGGGGGAGGAGGAAACACCATATATTTT.

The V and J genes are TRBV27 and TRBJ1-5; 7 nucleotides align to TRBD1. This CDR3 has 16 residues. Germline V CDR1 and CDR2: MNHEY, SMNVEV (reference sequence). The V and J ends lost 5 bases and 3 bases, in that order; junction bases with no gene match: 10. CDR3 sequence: CASSQSRTGNNQPQHF. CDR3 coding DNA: TGTGCCAGCAGTCAATCTCGGACAGGCAACAATCAGCCCCAGCATTTT.

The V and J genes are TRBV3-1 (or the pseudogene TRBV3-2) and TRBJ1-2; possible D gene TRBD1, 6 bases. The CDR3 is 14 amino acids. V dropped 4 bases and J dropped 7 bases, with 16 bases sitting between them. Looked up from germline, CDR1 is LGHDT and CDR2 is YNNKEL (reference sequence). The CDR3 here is CASSLGTGSSGYTF. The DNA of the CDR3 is TGTGCCAGCAGCCTCGGTACAGGGTCGTCTGGCTACACCTTC.

Here the CDR3 reads CASSVKGAVTGELFF. The CDR3 nucleotides are TGTGCCAGCAGCGTAAAGGGGGCGGTGACCGGGGAGCTGTTTTTT. The chain has TRBV9 and TRBJ2-2, with 7 nucleotides matching TRBD1. Looked up from germline, CDR1 is SGDLS and CDR2 is YYNGEE. V gave up 1 base and J gave up 5 bases; unmatched junction bases: 5. The CDR3 covers 15 residues.

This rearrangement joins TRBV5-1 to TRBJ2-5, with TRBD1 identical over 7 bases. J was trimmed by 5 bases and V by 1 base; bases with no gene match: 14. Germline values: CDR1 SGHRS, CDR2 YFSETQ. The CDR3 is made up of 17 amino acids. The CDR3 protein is CASSLQGGRLRKETQYF. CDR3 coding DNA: TGCGCCAGCAGCTTGCAAGGGGGCCGCCTTAGGAAGGAGACCCAGTACTTC.

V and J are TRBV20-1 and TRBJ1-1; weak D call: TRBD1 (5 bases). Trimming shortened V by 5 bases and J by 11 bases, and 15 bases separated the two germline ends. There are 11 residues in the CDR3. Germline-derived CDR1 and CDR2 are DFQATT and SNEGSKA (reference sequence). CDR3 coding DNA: TGCAGTGCTGAGAGACGGGGGAGGGCTTTCTTT. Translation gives CSAERRGRAFF.

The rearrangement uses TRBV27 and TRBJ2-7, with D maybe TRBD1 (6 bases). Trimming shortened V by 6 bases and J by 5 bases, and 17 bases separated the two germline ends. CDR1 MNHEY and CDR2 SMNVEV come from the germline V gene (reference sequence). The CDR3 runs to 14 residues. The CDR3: CASRLRGYVHEQYF. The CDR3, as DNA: TGTGCCAGCAGATTAAGGGGGTATGTCCACGAGCAGTACTTC.

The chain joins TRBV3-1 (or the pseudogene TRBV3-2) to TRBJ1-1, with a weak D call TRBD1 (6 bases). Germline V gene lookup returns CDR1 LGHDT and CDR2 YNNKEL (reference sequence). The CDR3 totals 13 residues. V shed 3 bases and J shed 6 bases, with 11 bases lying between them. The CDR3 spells CASSHGQIPEAFF. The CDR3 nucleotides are TGTGCCAGCAGCCACGGACAGATTCCTGAAGCTTTCTTT.

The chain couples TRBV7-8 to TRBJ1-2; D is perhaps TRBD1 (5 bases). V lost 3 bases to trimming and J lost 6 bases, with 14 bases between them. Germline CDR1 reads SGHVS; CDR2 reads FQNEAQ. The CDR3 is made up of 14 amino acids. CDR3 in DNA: TGTGCCAGCAGCTTGGGGACGGGGGAGAATGGCTACACCTTC. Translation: CASSLGTGENGYTF.

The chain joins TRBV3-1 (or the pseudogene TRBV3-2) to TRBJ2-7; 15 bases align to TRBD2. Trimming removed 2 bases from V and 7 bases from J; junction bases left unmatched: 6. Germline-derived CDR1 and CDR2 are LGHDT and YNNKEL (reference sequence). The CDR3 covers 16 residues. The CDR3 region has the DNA TGTGCCAGCAGCCAAAGGACTAGCGGGAGGGTGGGAGAGCAGTACTTC. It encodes CASSQRTSGRVGEQYF.

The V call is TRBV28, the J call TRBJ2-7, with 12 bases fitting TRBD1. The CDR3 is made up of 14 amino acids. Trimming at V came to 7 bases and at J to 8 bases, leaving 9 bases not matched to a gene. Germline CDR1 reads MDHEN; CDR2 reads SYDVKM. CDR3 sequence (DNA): TGTGCCAGCAATCTCCGGGACAGGGGGCCTCAGCAGTACTTC. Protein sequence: CASNLRDRGPQQYF.

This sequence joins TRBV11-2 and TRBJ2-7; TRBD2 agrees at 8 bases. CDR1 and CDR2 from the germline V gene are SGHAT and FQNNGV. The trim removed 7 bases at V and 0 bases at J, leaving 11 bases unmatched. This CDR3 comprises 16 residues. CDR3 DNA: TGTGCCAGCACCCCCGGGGGGGCCCGGAGCTCCTACGAGCAGTACTTC. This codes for CASTPGGARSSYEQYF.

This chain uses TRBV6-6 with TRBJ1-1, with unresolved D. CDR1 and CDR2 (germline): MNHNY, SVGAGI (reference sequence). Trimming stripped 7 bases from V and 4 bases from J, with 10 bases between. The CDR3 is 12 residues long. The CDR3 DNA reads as TGTGCCAGCACTCAAAGGAGCACTGAAGCTTTCTTT. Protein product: CASTQRSTEAFF.

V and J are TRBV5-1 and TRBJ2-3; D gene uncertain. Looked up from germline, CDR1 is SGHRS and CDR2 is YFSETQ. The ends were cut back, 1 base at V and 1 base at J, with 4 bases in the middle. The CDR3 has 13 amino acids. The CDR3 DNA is TGCGCCAGCAGCTTGAGCGGCACAGATACGCAGTATTTT. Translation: CASSLSGTDTQYF.

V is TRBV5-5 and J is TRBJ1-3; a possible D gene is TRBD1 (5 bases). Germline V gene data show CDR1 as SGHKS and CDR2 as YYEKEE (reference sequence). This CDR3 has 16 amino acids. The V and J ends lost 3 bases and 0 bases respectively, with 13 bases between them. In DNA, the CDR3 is TGTGCCAGCAGCTCCCAAGGAGGGGACTCTGGAAACACCATATATTTT. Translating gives CASSSQGGDSGNTIYF.